The next 10 T cell receptor beta chains were all read from a single sample in a study of T cell responses to AZD1222 COVID-19 vaccine. Generated by immunoSEQ multiplex PCR, the TCRdb table keeps only in-frame clones and is missing some. The table includes 100,000 to 150,000 clones, around 84% detected once. The sequencing used peripheral blood, collected on day 0 of AZD1222 vaccination. All receptors come from an adult in good health.

This sequence joins TRBV6-5 and TRBJ1-1; perhaps TRBD1 as D (5 bases). CDR1 and CDR2 (germline): MNHEY, SVGAGI. Between the trimmed V and J ends, which lost 2 bases and 6 bases, there was a span of 10 bases. The CDR3 consists of 13 residues. The DNA for the CDR3 is TGTGCCAGCAGTTACGGCAGGGCAGCTGAAGCTTTCTTT. Its translation: CASSYGRAAEAFF.

This rearrangement joins TRBV2 to TRBJ2-2; no definite D call. The ends were cut back, 7 bases at V and 1 base at J, with 7 bases in the middle. The CDR3 loop spans 13 amino acids. Germline values: CDR1 SNHLY, CDR2 FYNNEI. CDR3 nucleotides: TGTGCCAGCACCCCCTGGAACACCGGGGAGCTGTTTTTT. It encodes CASTPWNTGELFF.

V is TRBV7-7 and J is TRBJ2-2; D is unclear. V lost 3 bases, J lost 7 bases, and 18 bases lay in between. Germline V lookup: CDR1 SSHAT, CDR2 FNYEAQ (reference sequence). This CDR3 spans 16 amino acids. CDR3 sequence: CASSLSEAYLGGELFF. In nucleotides, the CDR3 is TGTGCCAGCAGCTTGAGCGAGGCCTATCTGGGCGGGGAGCTGTTTTTT.

V is TRBV24-1 and J is TRBJ2-3, with TRBD1 identical over 9 bases. The CDR3 is made up of 15 amino acids. With V trimmed by 5 bases and J by 6 bases, 8 bases remained unmatched. CDR1 is KGHDR, CDR2 SFDVKD, per germline. This chain's CDR3 is CATSATGGVSDTQYF. The CDR3, as DNA: TGTGCCACCAGTGCTACAGGGGGCGTTTCGGATACGCAGTATTTT.

The chain links TRBV5-1 to TRBJ1-5, with TRBD1 as a possible D gene (5 bases). V lost 2 bases and J lost 6, with 9 bases in between. This CDR3 is 13 amino acids long. The germline CDR1 and CDR2 sequences are SGHRS and YFSETQ. The CDR3 bases are TGCGCCAGCAGCTTTAACCAGGGTCAGCCCCAGCATTTT. It codes for CASSFNQGQPQHF. Together with reference TRBV5-1 and TRBJ1-5, the CDR3 gives the full variable domain: KAGVTQTPRYLIKTRGQQVTLSCSPISGHRSVSWYQQTPGQGLQFLFEYFSETQRNKGNFPGRFSGRQFSNSRSEMNVSTLELGDSALYLCASSFNQGQPQHFGDGTRLSIL.

This clone was detected once. The gene calls are TRBV19 and TRBJ2-7, with D maybe TRBD2 (5 bases). In germline, CDR1 is LNHDA, CDR2 SQIVND (reference sequence). The CDR3 sequence is 16 residues long. V was shortened by 3 bases and J by 0 bases, with 15 bases between the two germline ends. The CDR3 DNA is TGTGCCAGTAGTATTGTCGGAGGCCTGAGCTCCTACGAGCAGTACTTC. As protein: CASSIVGGLSSYEQYF.

This chain joins TRBV10-2 and TRBJ2-7; 8 bases match TRBD2. The germline V gene has CDR1 WSHSY and CDR2 SAAADI. The J segment lost 3 bases and the V segment lost 3 bases, leaving 4 bases of the junction unmatched. The CDR3 runs 14 residues. The CDR3: CASSDPGLGYEQYF. The CDR3 nucleotides are TGCGCCAGCAGTGACCCGGGACTAGGCTACGAGCAGTACTTC.

The V and J genes are TRBV7-9 and TRBJ2-7; D gene unclear. With 6 bases removed from V and 4 bases from J, the gap between germline ends came to 10 bases. Germline V gives CDR1 SEHNR, CDR2 FQNEAQ (reference sequence). CDR3 length equals 12 residues. The CDR3 here is CASSYQAYEQYF. In DNA, the CDR3 is TGTGCCAGCAGTTATCAGGCTTACGAGCAGTACTTC.

The chain carries TRBV2 and TRBJ1-2; D remains unclear. Looked up from germline, CDR1 is SNHLY and CDR2 is FYNNEI. The length of the CDR3 is 13 residues. The V end lost 3 bases, the J end lost 4 bases, and 9 bases lay between the germline ends. The chain's CDR3 is CASSDQVPYGYTF. The CDR3 DNA sequence: TGTGCCAGCAGTGACCAGGTACCCTATGGCTACACCTTC.

V usage is TRBV9 and J usage is TRBJ2-1, with TRBD2 identical over 13 bases. CDR1 SGDLS and CDR2 YYNGEE come from the germline V gene. The V gene end was trimmed by 0 bases and the J gene end by 6 bases; junction bases not matched to a gene: 3. CDR3 size: 16 residues. The CDR3 region is CASSVAGTSGANEQFF. The CDR3 DNA follows: TGTGCCAGCAGCGTAGCGGGGACTAGCGGGGCCAATGAGCAGTTCTTC.